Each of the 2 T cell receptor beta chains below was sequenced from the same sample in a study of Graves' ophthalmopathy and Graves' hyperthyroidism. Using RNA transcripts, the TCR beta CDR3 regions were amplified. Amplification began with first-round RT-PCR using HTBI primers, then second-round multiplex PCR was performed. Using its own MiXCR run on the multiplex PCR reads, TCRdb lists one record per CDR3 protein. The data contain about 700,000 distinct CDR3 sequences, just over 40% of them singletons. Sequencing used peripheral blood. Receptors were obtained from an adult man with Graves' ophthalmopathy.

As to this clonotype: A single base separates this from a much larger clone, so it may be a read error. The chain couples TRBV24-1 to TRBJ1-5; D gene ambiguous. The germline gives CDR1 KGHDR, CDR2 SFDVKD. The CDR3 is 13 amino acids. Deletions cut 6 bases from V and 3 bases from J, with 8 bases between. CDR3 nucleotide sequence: TGTGCCACCAGTTACGGAGACAATCAGCCCCAGCATTTT. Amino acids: CATSYGDNQPQHF.

The CDR3 spells CASSYLGAGNTIYF. CDR3 DNA sequence: TGTGCCAGCAGTTACCTGGGGGCCGGAAACACCATATATTTT. J is TRBJ1-3 and V is TRBV6-5; D is possibly TRBD1 (6 bases). CDR3 size: 14 residues. CDR1 is MNHEY, CDR2 SVGAGI, per germline. Trimming left V 2 bases short and J 4 bases short, with 9 bases between.